The clone carrying this T cell receptor (beta chain) was recorded once. TCRdb's copy holds only in-frame clones and misses some; the assay was immunoSEQ multiplex PCR. The sample holds around 1.9 million clones, just over 90% seen once. The source of the sample is a study of shared clonotypes between healthy human individuals. The CDR3 length is 14 residues. V gave up 8 bases and J gave up 5 bases; unmatched junction bases: 8. CDR1 is SEHNR and CDR2 is FQNEAQ in the germline V gene (reference sequence). Positively selected for CCR7, the CD45RO-negative cells used as naive CD8 cells excluded terminally differentiated effector memory CD45RA+ cells.

The source is a man between 18 and 29 years old in good health. Some clones in this sample may be carry-over from other donors' samples. The V gene is TRBV7-9, the J gene TRBJ2-7, with 11 bases lining up with TRBD1. The sequenced sample was naive CD8+ T cells from PBMCs. In DNA, the CDR3 is TGTGCCAGCGGCGGACAGGGGGCATTCAACGAGCAGTACTTC. Translating gives CASGGQGAFNEQYF. The entire variable domain, with the rest obtained from reference TRBV7-9 and TRBJ2-7, is as follows: DTGVSQNPRHKITKRGQNVTFRCDPISEHNRLYWYRQTLGQGPEFLTYFQNEAQLEKSRLLSDRFSAERPKGSFSTLEIQRTEQGDSAMYLCASGGQGAFNEQYFGPGTRLTVT.